These 11 T cell receptor beta chains were sequenced from one sample in a study of T cell changes during pregnancy in multiple sclerosis. Assay: immunoSEQ multiplex PCR; the TCRdb copy retains only in-frame clones and omits some. This sample has under 45,000 clones, with about 88% found just once. This material consisted of CD8+ T cells from peripheral blood mononuclear cells, taken in the first trimester of pregnancy. The receptors come from a female donor with multiple sclerosis, enrolled in a pregnancy study.

The chain joins TRBV21-1 to TRBJ1-4; TRBD1 reflects the table's D call only, with no check against the DNA. TRBV21-1 is classified as a pseudogene. This CDR3 region has 16 residues. The CDR3 here is CASSKERGQTNEKLFF. CDR3 nucleotide sequence: TGTGCCAGCAGCAAAGAGAGGGGACAGACTAATGAAAAACTGTTTTTT.

The chain recombines TRBV7-8 with TRBJ2-2; tentative D call: TRBD2 (7 bases). The germline CDR1 and CDR2 sequences are SGHVS and FQNEAQ. The V end lost 5 bases, the J end lost 3 bases, and 16 bases lay between the germline ends. CDR3 length: 16 residues. CDR3 sequence: CASSRKGGADTGELFF. In DNA form, the CDR3 reads TGTGCCAGCAGCCGAAAGGGGGGGGCCGACACCGGGGAGCTGTTTTTT.

This clone is deemed medium-sized. The chain links TRBV4-3 to TRBJ2-1; tentatively, D is TRBD2 (6 bases). This CDR3 region has 15 residues. The V gene's germline CDR1 is LGHNA and CDR2 YSLEER. Between the trimmed V and J ends, which lost 0 bases and 1 base, there was a span of 7 bases. Written as DNA, the CDR3 is TGCGCCAGCAGCCAAGAGGAGGGGTCCTACAATGAGCAGTTCTTC. This translates into CASSQEEGSYNEQFF.

This rearrangement joins TRBV5-4 to TRBJ2-7, with D tentatively TRBD2 (6 bases). Germline CDR1 and CDR2: SGHNT and YYREEE (reference sequence). Trimming removed 0 bases at V and 3 bases at J, with 10 bases between. This CDR3 has 14 amino acids. In DNA form, the CDR3 reads TGTGCCAGCAGCTTGGACGGGACTGACTACGAGCAGTACTTC. Its protein is CASSLDGTDYEQYF.

The chain is built from TRBV27 and TRBJ2-1; 12 nucleotides align to TRBD2. Germline V CDR1 and CDR2: MNHEY, SMNVEV (reference sequence). V was clipped by 5 bases and J by 14 bases; unmatched bases: 7. The CDR3 has 13 residues. The CDR3 bases are TGTGCCAGCAGTCCGAGGACTAGCGGGACCGAGTTCTTC. Its translation: CASSPRTSGTEFF.

V and J are TRBV4-1 and TRBJ1-4; possible D gene TRBD1, 5 bases. Deletions cut 5 bases from V and 8 bases from J, with 12 bases between. The CDR3 has 13 residues. Germline V gives CDR1 MGHRA, CDR2 YSYEKL. The CDR3 nucleotides read TGCGCCAGCAGCTCAGGGAGGAGAGAAAAACTGTTTTTT. Translation gives CASSSGRREKLFF.

The rearrangement links TRBV5-1 to TRBJ1-4; TRBD1 is a possible D gene (5 bases). V lost 6 bases and J lost 3, with 18 bases in between. The CDR3 length is 16 residues. CDR1 is SGHRS, CDR2 YFSETQ, per germline. CDR3 coding DNA: TGCGCCAGCAAGTCAGGGTGGGAGGCGGCTAATGAAAAACTGTTTTTT. Translating it yields CASKSGWEAANEKLFF.

This rearrangement joins TRBV18 to TRBJ1-1; possible D gene TRBD1, 5 bases. The CDR3 is 14 amino acids. V dropped 3 bases and J dropped 8 bases, with 16 bases sitting between them. Germline V gives CDR1 KGHSH, CDR2 LQKENI. The CDR3 DNA sequence: TGTGCCAGCTCACCCTGGGGCAGGGTTAAGGAAGCTTTCTTT. Protein sequence: CASSPWGRVKEAFF.

The chain has TRBV7-6 and TRBJ1-5, with 11 bases lining up with TRBD1. This CDR3 contains 16 residues. Germline CDR1 is SGHVS and CDR2 is FNYEAQ. V was clipped by 4 bases and J by 5 bases; unmatched bases: 7. The CDR3 spells CASSSYLGQGDQPQHF. As DNA, the CDR3 is TGTGCCAGCAGCTCGTATCTGGGACAGGGGGATCAGCCCCAGCATTTT.

This clone came up once. The chain is built from TRBV29-1 and TRBJ1-2; possible D gene TRBD1, 6 bases. V lost 4 bases and J lost 8, with 20 bases in between. From germline, CDR1 is SQVTM and CDR2 ANQGSEA. The CDR3 has 14 residues. CDR3 sequence: CSVVTGQTREGYTF. The CDR3 DNA reads TGCAGCGTTGTTACGGGACAAACTAGGGAGGGCTACACCTTC.

The rearrangement joins TRBV28 to TRBJ1-1; D gene uncertain. V lost 1 base to trimming and J lost 3 bases, with 21 bases between them. Germline loops: CDR1 MDHEN, CDR2 SYDVKM. This CDR3 spans 18 amino acids. CDR3 in amino acids: CASSLSYGVRVEDTEAFF. The CDR3 DNA reads as TGTGCCAGCAGTTTATCTTACGGGGTAAGGGTTGAGGACACTGAAGCTTTCTTT.